This T cell receptor (beta chain) was sequenced for a study of blood T cell repertoires in COVID-19. V shed 2 bases, J shed 5 bases, and the junction held 6 bases outside the gene matches. From germline, CDR1 is MRHNA and CDR2 SNTAGT. The CDR3 runs to 15 residues. Per the study methods: Nucleated cell number was recorded as an estimate derived from reference gene primer amplification. TCRdb keeps only in-frame clones here, not all; method: immunoSEQ multiplex PCR. V, J and clone size are taken as reported in that table, and D and trimming were inferred from the DNA itself. The sample has 300,000 to 450,000 clones; more than 70% are singletons.

This TCR came from a woman in her twenties or thirties with COVID-19, enrolled during active disease. The sample taken for sequencing was peripheral blood. This chain connects TRBV6-4 to TRBJ2-7; 10 nucleotides match TRBD1. The CDR3 loop is CASSDLGQGSHEQYF. The CDR3 coding sequence is TGTGCCAGCAGTGACCTGGGACAGGGGTCCCACGAGCAGTACTTC.